These 10 T cell receptor beta chains were sequenced from one sample in a study of CD8+CD57+ T cells in acquired aplastic anemia. Individuals selected for sequencing had exhibited CD8+CD57+ cell expansion on flow cytometry. It was genomic DNA that served as the template for profiling TCR beta VDJ and CDR3. MiXCR was run by TCRdb on the reads, yielding one entry per CDR3 protein. The repertoire holds about 180,000 distinct CDR3 sequences, with less than 60% as singletons. The source material was sorted CD4+, CD8+, or CD8+CD57+ T cells (not recorded which) from PBMCs. The receptors derive from a human donor with aplastic anemia.

V usage is TRBV14 and J usage is TRBJ2-7; 9 bases are a match to TRBD1. The germline V gene encodes CDR1 SGHDN and CDR2 FVKESK. The CDR3 runs 16 residues. With 3 bases clipped from V and 1 base from J, the junction kept 7 bases outside the gene matches. The CDR3 nucleotides read TGTGCCAGCAGCCAGGGTTATGGACAGGGGTCCTACGAGCAGTACTTC. The encoded protein is CASSQGYGQGSYEQYF.

V usage is TRBV5-8 and J usage is TRBJ2-5, with D unresolved. This CDR3 has 15 amino acids. Germline CDR1 SGHTS, CDR2 YDEGEE. Trimming removed 4 bases from V and 3 bases from J, with 16 bases in between. The DNA of the CDR3 is TGTGCCAGCAGCGTCGGGCCGCTTAGAAAAGAGACCCAGTACTTC. This translates into CASSVGPLRKETQYF.

This clonotype was counted ten times or more. This chain uses TRBV5-6 with TRBJ1-1, with D hard to call. Trimming shortened V by 4 bases and J by 3 bases, and 13 bases separated the two germline ends. The germline gives CDR1 SGHDT, CDR2 YYEEEE. This CDR3 has 14 residues. The CDR3, as DNA: TGTGCCAGCAGCCGAGAAAGGAGGGACACTGAAGCTTTCTTT. Translated, it gives CASSRERRDTEAFF. Full variable domain (missing parts from reference TRBV5-6 and TRBJ1-1): DAGVTQSPTHLIKTRGQQVTLRCSPKSGHDTVSWYQQALGQGPQFIFQYYEEEERQRGNFPDRFSGHQFPNYSSELNVNALLLGDSALYLCASSRERRDTEAFFGQGTRLTVV.

In this sample, this clonotype turned up many times. The V and J genes are TRBV12-3 or TRBV12-4 and TRBJ1-1; TRBD1 matches 8 bases. The CDR3 covers 14 residues. J gave up 10 bases and V 3 bases, and 10 bases lay outside the gene matches. CDR3: CASSLIRDRSAAFF. The CDR3 coding sequence is TGTGCCAGCAGTTTGATACGGGACAGGAGTGCAGCTTTCTTT.

This clonotype was seen ten or more times. CDR3 in amino acids: CSASSRETQYF. The CDR3 nucleotides read TGCAGTGCGTCGAGCCGGGAGACCCAGTACTTC. The chain recombines TRBV20-1 with TRBJ2-5; D is ambiguous. The CDR3 is 11 amino acids. The ends were cut back, 6 bases at V and 5 bases at J, with 10 bases in the middle. Germline CDR1 is DFQATT and CDR2 is SNEGSKA (reference sequence).

This clonotype was seen once. The chain recombines TRBV14 with TRBJ1-6, with D possibly TRBD1 on 5 matching bases. This CDR3 contains 16 residues. Trimming pared 0 bases from V and 4 bases from J, leaving 10 bases between. CDR1 and CDR2 (germline): SGHDN, FVKESK. The CDR3 protein is CASSQDQGEYNSPLHF. For the CDR3, the DNA is TGTGCCAGCAGCCAAGATCAGGGCGAGTATAATTCACCCCTCCACTTT.

This chain uses TRBV24-1 with TRBJ2-1, with 9 bases lining up with TRBD1. CDR3 length: 15 amino acids. The V gene's germline CDR1 is KGHDR and CDR2 SFDVKD. J was trimmed by 7 bases and V by 1 base; bases with no gene match: 4. The CDR3: CATSDFNGQGNEQFF. In DNA, the CDR3 is TGTGCCACCAGTGATTTTAATGGACAGGGGAATGAGCAGTTCTTC.

This clonotype showed up many times. The chain links TRBV7-9 to TRBJ1-2; tentative D call: TRBD1 (6 bases). Trimming removed 6 bases at V and 6 bases at J, with 11 bases between. CDR1 SEHNR and CDR2 FQNEAQ come from the germline V gene (reference sequence). This CDR3 comprises 12 residues. The CDR3 is CASSRQDHGYTF. The CDR3 DNA sequence: TGTGCCAGCAGTCGACAGGACCATGGCTACACCTTC.

This clonotype appeared a single time. The V call is TRBV24-1, the J call TRBJ2-5; TRBD2 matches at 7 bases. The trim removed 4 bases at V and 5 bases at J, leaving 15 bases unmatched. The CDR3 totals 17 residues. Germline-derived CDR1 and CDR2 are KGHDR and SFDVKD. The chain's CDR3 is CATSDPVGAGRGETQYF. CDR3 in DNA: TGTGCCACCAGTGACCCTGTAGGGGCAGGGCGGGGGGAGACCCAGTACTTC.

The V gene is TRBV13, the J gene TRBJ1-1; D uncertain. Germline CDR1 PRHDT, CDR2 FYEKMQ (reference sequence). V was cut by 5 bases and J by 5 bases, with 9 bases left in between. The CDR3 loop spans 12 amino acids. The CDR3 bases are TGTGCCAGCAGCCCTTGGGGTACTGAAGCTTTCTTT. Protein sequence: CASSPWGTEAFF.